Presented here are 32 T cell receptor beta chains from one specimen sequenced in a study of T cell responses to AZD1222 COVID-19 vaccine. The protocol was immunoSEQ multiplex PCR, while the TCRdb copy is restricted to in-frame clones and leaves out a portion. The table lists about 92,000 clones, under 95% of them singletons. The sequenced sample was peripheral blood, obtained on day 0 of AZD1222 vaccination. The source of these receptors is an adult in good health.

This chain connects TRBV3-1 (or the pseudogene TRBV3-2) to TRBJ1-1; D ambiguous. CDR1 LGHDT and CDR2 YNNKEL come from the germline V gene (reference sequence). V lost 1 base, J lost 6 bases, and 6 bases lay in between. The CDR3 is 12 amino acids. The chain's CDR3 is CASSQAISEAFF. For the CDR3, the DNA is TGTGCCAGCAGCCAAGCTATATCTGAAGCTTTCTTT.

This chain connects TRBV15 to TRBJ1-1; a weak D match, TRBD1 (5 bases). This CDR3 is built from 14 residues. Germline V CDR1 and CDR2: LNHNV, YYDKDF (reference sequence). The V and J ends lost 3 bases and 4 bases respectively, with 12 bases between them. Here the CDR3 DNA reads TGTGCCACCAGCAGCAGGGTAACAGGCACTGAAGCTTTCTTT. As protein: CATSSRVTGTEAFF.

This clone was detected many times. The chain uses TRBV5-1 and TRBJ2-5, with TRBD1 matching over 8 bases. The length of the CDR3 is 15 residues. The V segment lost 4 bases and the J segment 1 base; nucleotides outside the gene matches: 6. Germline CDR1 and CDR2: SGHRS and YFSETQ. CDR3 sequence reads: CASSTDRVGQETQYF. The DNA of the CDR3 is TGCGCCAGCAGCACGGACAGGGTAGGCCAAGAGACCCAGTACTTC. The complete variable domain, with remaining parts taken from reference TRBV5-1 and TRBJ2-5, reads KAGVTQTPRYLIKTRGQQVTLSCSPISGHRSVSWYQQTPGQGLQFLFEYFSETQRNKGNFPGRFSGRQFSNSRSEMNVSTLELGDSALYLCASSTDRVGQETQYFGPGTRLLVL.

This sequence joins TRBV12-3 or TRBV12-4 and TRBJ1-4; D gene uncertain. V was cut by 3 bases and J by 8 bases, with 7 bases left in between. The CDR3 is 12 amino acids. CDR3 bases: TGTGCCAGCAGTTTCGCCCGGGAAAAACTGTTTTTT. Amino acids: CASSFAREKLFF.

The chain links TRBV7-2 to TRBJ2-7; tentative D call: TRBD1 (5 bases). Per the germline V gene, CDR1 is SGHTA and CDR2 is FQGNSA. There are 13 residues in the CDR3. The V and J ends lost 3 bases and 0 bases respectively, with 6 bases between them. CDR3 sequence reads: CASSFDSSYEQYF. The CDR3 coding sequence is TGTGCCAGCAGCTTTGACAGCTCCTACGAGCAGTACTTC.

The rearrangement uses TRBV18 and TRBJ2-1, with D hard to call. Germline-derived CDR1 and CDR2 are KGHSH and LQKENI. The CDR3 is 15 amino acids. The V and J ends lost 0 bases and 6 bases respectively, with 12 bases between them. In nucleotides, the CDR3 is TGTGCCAGCTCACCACCGCGGACGGGCGCCAATGAGCAGTTCTTC. Protein product: CASSPPRTGANEQFF.

The V gene is TRBV5-1, the J gene TRBJ2-5; 9 positions match TRBD2. This CDR3 has 17 residues. Trimming at V came to 0 bases and at J to 4 bases, leaving 10 bases not matched to a gene. Germline V gene lookup returns CDR1 SGHRS and CDR2 YFSETQ. Here the CDR3 reads CASSLAWQAGGAETQYF. The CDR3 DNA reads TGCGCCAGCAGCTTGGCCTGGCAAGCGGGGGGTGCAGAGACCCAGTACTTC.

The genes are TRBV6-5 and TRBJ2-3; TRBD2 agrees at 9 bases. V shed 0 bases, J shed 5 bases, and the junction held 6 bases outside the gene matches. CDR3 length: 16 residues. Germline V lookup: CDR1 MNHEY, CDR2 SVGAGI. The CDR3 DNA is TGTGCCAGCAGTTACTCTTTCGCGGGGGGGCGAGATACGCAGTATTTT. Translated, it gives CASSYSFAGGRDTQYF.

This clone came up once. This chain links TRBV29-1 with TRBJ2-7; D possibly matches TRBD1 or TRBD2 (6 bases each). Deletions cut 3 bases from V and 5 bases from J, with 11 bases between. Germline CDR1 SQVTM, CDR2 ANQGSEA. There are 12 residues in the CDR3. CDR3 coding DNA: TGCAGCGTTGAGAAGAGGGGGGACGAGCAGTACTTC. This gives the protein CSVEKRGDEQYF.

The chain carries TRBV18 and TRBJ1-1, with D hard to call. This CDR3 has 16 amino acids. Trimming left V 0 bases short and J 0 bases short, with 11 bases between. Germline V lookup: CDR1 KGHSH, CDR2 LQKENI. CDR3 nucleotide sequence: TGTGCCAGCTCACCACCGGGCAACCCCATGAACACTGAAGCTTTCTTT. Residues: CASSPPGNPMNTEAFF.

In its sample, this clone was seen once. This chain uses TRBV4-3 with TRBJ1-6, with D maybe TRBD1 (6 bases). Germline lookup yields CDR1 LGHNA and CDR2 YSLEER. CDR3 size: 15 residues. V was trimmed by 4 bases and J by 9 bases, leaving 16 bases between them. The CDR3 sequence: CASSPAVGGVSPLHF. CDR3 sequence (DNA): TGCGCCAGCAGCCCGGCCGTGGGGGGCGTTTCACCCCTCCACTTT.

The chain employs TRBV18 and TRBJ2-7, with D hard to call. V lost 3 bases and J lost 4, with 28 bases in between. The CDR3 totals 19 residues. The V gene's germline CDR1 is KGHSH and CDR2 LQKENI. The CDR3 loop reads CASSPTPKRPSPLSYEQYF. CDR3 DNA sequence: TGTGCCAGCTCACCTACACCTAAGAGACCCTCTCCCCTGTCTTACGAGCAGTACTTC.

Of note for this clone: The junction differs from germline at one of its ends, possibly a read error. This chain links TRBV6-2 or TRBV6-3 with TRBJ1-2, with 8 nucleotides matching TRBD1. CDR1 and CDR2 (germline): MNHEY, SVGEGT. CDR3 size: 12 residues. The CDR3 DNA reads TGTGCCAGCAGTTACACTAACCGGGACAGGACTTTC. Encoded protein: CASSYTNRDRTF.

This clone was seen a single time. The genes are TRBV29-1 and TRBJ1-2, with D tentatively TRBD1 (5 bases). CDR3 length: 16 residues. The V and J ends lost 8 bases and 4 bases respectively, with 26 bases between them. The germline gives CDR1 SQVTM, CDR2 ANQGSEA. The CDR3: CSCDEFTGAALYGYTF. CDR3 in DNA: TGCAGCTGTGACGAATTTACCGGGGCTGCTCTCTATGGCTACACCTTC.

V and J are TRBV27 and TRBJ1-5; 8 bases map to TRBD1. CDR3 length: 16 amino acids. Looked up from germline, CDR1 is MNHEY and CDR2 is SMNVEV (reference sequence). J was trimmed by 7 bases and V by 4 bases; bases with no gene match: 12. CDR3 region: CASSSHRDRYLQPQHF. CDR3 DNA: TGTGCCAGCAGTTCTCACCGGGACAGGTATTTACAGCCCCAGCATTTT.

This chain links TRBV7-9 with TRBJ1-1; D is perhaps TRBD1 (6 bases). V shed 7 bases and J shed 1 base, with 13 bases lying between them. Per germline, CDR1 SEHNR and CDR2 FQNEAQ (reference sequence). This CDR3 contains 14 residues. CDR3 loop: CASKRGGANTEAFF. In DNA form, the CDR3 reads TGTGCCAGCAAGCGCGGGGGCGCGAACACTGAAGCTTTCTTT.

This chain links TRBV5-6 with TRBJ2-2; TRBD1 matches at 9 bases. CDR1 and CDR2 from the germline V gene are SGHDT and YYEEEE. CDR3 length: 14 residues. With 4 bases clipped from V and 8 bases from J, the junction kept 6 bases outside the gene matches. CDR3 DNA sequence: TGTGCCAGCAGCCACAGGACAGGGGCGGGGGAGCTGTTTTTT. This encodes CASSHRTGAGELFF.

The CDR3 DNA reads TGTGCCAGCAGAGGACAGTACAATGAGCAGTTCTTC. The encoded protein is CASRGQYNEQFF. The V call is TRBV27, the J call TRBJ2-1, with TRBD1 as a possible D gene (6 bases). V shed 6 bases and J shed 4 bases, with 7 bases lying between them. This CDR3 has 12 residues. Germline-derived CDR1 and CDR2 are MNHEY and SMNVEV (reference sequence).

The V call is TRBV3-1 (or the pseudogene TRBV3-2), the J call TRBJ2-2, with TRBD2 identical over 9 bases. The CDR3 is 13 residues long. Germline-derived CDR1 and CDR2 are LGHDT and YNNKEL (reference sequence). V lost 6 bases to trimming and J lost 6 bases; unmatched junction nucleotides: 2. This CDR3 reads CASSRTSAGELFF. The DNA for the CDR3 is TGTGCCAGCAGTAGGACTAGCGCCGGGGAGCTGTTTTTT.

The sample holds one count of this clone. This chain links TRBV7-2 with TRBJ1-3, with D unresolved. Trimming removed 5 bases at V and 0 bases at J, with 5 bases between. There are 13 residues in the CDR3. CDR1 SGHTA and CDR2 FQGNSA come from the germline V gene. The DNA for the CDR3 is TGTGCCAGCAGCCAAGCCTCTGGAAACACCATATATTTT. Protein: CASSQASGNTIYF.

V gene TRBV10-3 combines with J gene TRBJ2-3; 8 positions agree with TRBD2. The CDR3 contains 16 residues. Germline V CDR1 and CDR2: ENHRY, SYGVKD. Unmatched junction bases numbered 9, after V lost 6 bases and J lost 1 base. DNA of the CDR3: TGTGCCATCAGGGGAAGCGGGGGCCGAGGCACAGATACGCAGTATTTT. It encodes CAIRGSGGRGTDTQYF.

V gene TRBV25-1 combines with J gene TRBJ1-2; TRBD1 aligns across 10 bases. Germline V lookup: CDR1 MGHDK, CDR2 SYGVNS. This CDR3 contains 14 residues. Trimming removed 5 bases from V and 5 bases from J; junction bases left unmatched: 5. CDR3 sequence: CASSKGQGKYGYTF. The CDR3 nucleotides read TGTGCCAGCAGTAAGGGACAGGGGAAATATGGCTACACCTTC.

The chain recombines TRBV2 with TRBJ2-7; TRBD2 matches at 10 bases. Germline CDR1 reads SNHLY; CDR2 reads FYNNEI. This CDR3 has 15 residues. V lost 6 bases, J lost 4 bases, and 9 bases stayed unmatched. The CDR3 is CASSPQLAGLYEQYF. CDR3 nucleotide sequence: TGTGCCAGCAGCCCGCAACTAGCGGGGCTGTACGAGCAGTACTTC.

V usage is TRBV2 and J usage is TRBJ2-3, with 8 bases matching TRBD1. The CDR3 length is 14 residues. From germline, CDR1 is SNHLY and CDR2 FYNNEI. Trimming at V came to 3 bases and at J to 4 bases, leaving 3 bases not matched to a gene. CDR3 sequence (DNA): TGTGCCAGCAGTGAGGACAGGGCCGCAGATACGCAGTATTTT. Protein product: CASSEDRAADTQYF.

The chain is built from TRBV29-1 and TRBJ1-5; D is perhaps TRBD1 (5 bases). The germline CDR1 and CDR2 sequences are SQVTM and ANQGSEA. The CDR3 sequence is 15 residues long. The ends were cut back, 0 bases at V and 6 bases at J, with 15 bases in the middle. CDR3 in DNA: TGCAGCGTTGAAGAGGCAGGACAAGTGGGTCAGCCCCAGCATTTT. It codes for CSVEEAGQVGQPQHF.

The V call is TRBV9, the J call TRBJ1-1; D is ambiguous. The CDR3 consists of 14 residues. CDR1 is SGDLS, CDR2 YYNGEE, per germline. V lost 2 bases, J lost 0 bases, and 8 bases lay in between. Written as DNA, the CDR3 is TGTGCCAGCAGCGTGGGGATCATGAACACTGAAGCTTTCTTT. This codes for CASSVGIMNTEAFF.

The gene calls are TRBV5-1 and TRBJ1-1; D ambiguous. The CDR3 runs 13 residues. The germline V gene encodes CDR1 SGHRS and CDR2 YFSETQ. The V and J ends lost 2 bases and 1 base respectively, with 6 bases between them. This chain's CDR3 is CASSFNQNTEAFF. The CDR3 DNA reads TGCGCCAGCAGCTTCAATCAGAACACTGAAGCTTTCTTT.

The chain links TRBV6-2 or TRBV6-3 to TRBJ1-5; no reliable D call. The CDR3 length is 16 residues. The V gene lost 2 bases and the J gene lost 4 bases, with 15 bases spanning the gap. Germline values: CDR1 MNHEY, CDR2 SVGEGT. CDR3 region: CASSYPRKSANQPQHF. The DNA of the CDR3 is TGTGCCAGCAGTTACCCCCGCAAGTCGGCTAATCAGCCCCAGCATTTT.

The V call is TRBV7-8, the J call TRBJ1-5; D not certain. V shed 5 bases and J shed 6 bases, with 11 bases lying between them. Germline CDR1 and CDR2: SGHVS and FQNEAQ. The CDR3 is made up of 13 amino acids. The CDR3 loop reads CASSTTQIQPQHF. The CDR3 bases are TGTGCCAGCAGCACCACCCAGATTCAGCCCCAGCATTTT.

The chain couples TRBV18 to TRBJ1-3; D call uncertain. V gave up 2 bases and J gave up 1 base, with 12 bases separating them. Germline CDR1 is KGHSH and CDR2 is LQKENI. The CDR3 covers 16 residues. DNA of the CDR3: TGTGCCAGCTCACCATCCCAGGCGATGTCTGGAAACACCATATATTTT. It is translated as CASSPSQAMSGNTIYF.

The chain uses TRBV27 and TRBJ2-5, with D possibly TRBD1 on 5 matching bases. V lost 6 bases and J lost 3, with 11 bases in between. CDR1 MNHEY and CDR2 SMNVEV come from the germline V gene (reference sequence). The CDR3 runs to 13 residues. CDR3 protein: CASRRGLKETQYF. CDR3 nucleotides: TGTGCCAGCAGAAGGGGTCTCAAAGAGACCCAGTACTTC.

The chain has TRBV18 and TRBJ1-1, with D hard to call. Germline CDR1 KGHSH, CDR2 LQKENI. CDR3 size: 13 residues. V was shortened by 6 bases and J by 0 bases, with 8 bases between the two germline ends. CDR3: CASSTDMNTEAFF. The CDR3 DNA is TGTGCCAGCTCTACAGACATGAACACTGAAGCTTTCTTT.